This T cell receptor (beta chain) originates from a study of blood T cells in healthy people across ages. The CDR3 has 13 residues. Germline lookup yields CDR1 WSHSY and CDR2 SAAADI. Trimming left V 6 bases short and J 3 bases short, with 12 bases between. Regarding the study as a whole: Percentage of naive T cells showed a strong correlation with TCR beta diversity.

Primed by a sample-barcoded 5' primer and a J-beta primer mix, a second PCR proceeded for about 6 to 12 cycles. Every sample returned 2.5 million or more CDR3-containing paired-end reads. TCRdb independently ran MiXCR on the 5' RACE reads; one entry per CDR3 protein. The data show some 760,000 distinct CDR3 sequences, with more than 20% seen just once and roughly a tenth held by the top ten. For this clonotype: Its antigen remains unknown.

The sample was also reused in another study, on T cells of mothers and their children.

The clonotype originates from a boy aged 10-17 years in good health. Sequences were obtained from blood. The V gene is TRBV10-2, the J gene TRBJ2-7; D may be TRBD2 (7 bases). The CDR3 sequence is CASRQGGGYEQYF. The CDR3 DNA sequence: TGCGCCAGCAGGCAGGGAGGGGGCTACGAGCAGTACTTC.